Sequencing of this TCR beta chain was carried out in a study of coeliac disease (dated by TCRdb to between 2021 and 2022). At the level of the whole study: Each coeliac patient was placed into one of three groups: newly diagnosed active disease, refractory coeliac disease type I, or disease controlled by a gluten-free diet. Because high-resolution HLA typing was not available, biased TRBV7-2 usage was examined as a proof of principle. Next-generation sequencing of rearranged TRB and TRG CDR3 regions was used on small intestinal lymphocyte fractions taken from coeliac and non-coeliac patients. The aim was to characterise TR repertoires of small intestinal T cells in active, refractory type I and gluten-free-diet-treated coeliac disease. A total of some 30 patients took part in the full study: 22 had serologically confirmed coeliac disease and 8 were controls with non-small intestinal disorders. Samples from 26 to 30 subjects were successfully TRB sequenced, and these included about two dozen paired samples of bulk unsorted intraepithelial and lamina propria cells.

Broader findings and caveats from the paper: TRB and TRG repertoires of active coeliac intraepithelial and lamina propria samples showed lower clonality than controls, suggesting recruitment of diverse T cells. Cross-contamination between compartments was possible, because separating intraepithelial cells from lamina propria cells did not produce high-purity fractions. Published gliadin-specific TRB sequences appeared in about 50% of the 18 coeliac lamina propria samples but only 1 of 6 controls. In the authors' view, the approach was unsuitable for unbiased detection of gliadin-specific T cells, since gliadin-specific T cells are scarce and rarely shared between patients. TRB repertoires were largely private; most amino acid sequences were unique to one sample, and V-gene usage did not differ significantly by disease group.

Cells were frozen in aliquots of some 500,000 in DMSO/FBS in liquid nitrogen, and a single aliquot from each fraction was used for sequencing. All 30 or so patients in the study underwent endoscopy and small intestinal biopsy. Lamina propria cells were released by collagenase digestion of the biopsy tissue remaining after intraepithelial cell isolation. Genomic DNA was extracted from frozen unsorted cell fractions using the Qiagen DNeasy blood extraction kit. Comments on this clone: Its antigen remains unidentified. No much larger clonotype is one base removed from it; base qualities were not supplied.

To prepare the library, the immunoSEQ multiplex PCR assay was applied. Using reverse primers that targeted J gene segments together with forward primers that targeted V gene segments, the TR loci were amplified in a multiplexed PCR. The Illumina HiSeq System was used to sequence the amplified CDR3 regions. From the authors' description of their analysis: Closely related reads were merged by a nearest-neighbour algorithm to remove PCR and sequencing errors and to collapse the data into unique sequences. Repertoires were summarised in terms of clonality and T cell density, with T cell density defined as TR molecules per amount of genomic DNA input. Public TRs were defined as CDR3 amino acid sequences in at least 80% of unsorted samples, then tested for differential abundance between coeliac and control samples. Every lamina propria sample was checked against a list of about 230 published gliadin-specific TRB sequences. Differences in clonality and density between disease groups were tested by Kruskal-Wallis tests, followed by Dunn post-tests. Entries here come from immuneACCESS through TCRdb and include only in-frame sequences with V and J called. Some clones fail to appear in such tables; in the studies checked, an unresolved V gene covers under half of the shortfall, and the cause of the remainder is unknown. V, J and clone size are those of that table, while D and trimming were read from the DNA. This sample is represented by about 2,500 clones; over 60% of them were singletons. The top ten clonotypes cover 11% to 15% of the sample.

Trimming removed 0 bases from V and 9 bases from J; the gene matches leave 12 bases unexplained. Looking up the germline V gene (reference sequence) yields CDR1 MNHEY and CDR2 SMNVEV. The CDR3 covers 16 residues, taking in both the cysteine and the phenylalanine. The read is trimmed to its CDR3 DNA, 48 bases read in frame from base 1. Specimen: lamina propria lymphocytes from the gut. Interpreted using the paper, the cell subset or site label stands for: lamina propria cell (LPC) fraction of small intestinal biopsy. This chain joins TRBV27 to TRBJ2-3, with 7 bases in between that match TRBD2. This TCR was sampled from an older woman with celiac disease on a gluten-free diet. The DNA sequence is given as TGTGCCAGCAGTTTATCGAAGGGACTACCCTCTCCGACGCAGTATTTT. Its product reads: CASSLSKGLPSPTQYF.